This T cell receptor beta chain was obtained from a study of human T cells and chemical hapten exposure. Study information: The upper back received 0.01% DPC by patch testing, with results read at 6 days. Whole-study findings and limits: Expanded TCR counts at PT1 were positively correlated with the patch test score.

This CDR3 is built from 15 residues. Time point specified: pre-sensitization, week 0. Treatment: therapeutic diphenylcyclopropenone sensitization with weekly scalp DPC. The study used a library that attached unique molecular identifiers to individual cDNA molecules. TCRdb reanalysed the RACE reads using MiXCR and keeps one entry per CDR3 protein. The sample has 250,000 or so distinct CDR3 sequences, around 7.7% seen once. As regards this clonotype: Its antigen is unknown. The junction shows a germline mismatch at one end, possibly a read error.

The source of this sequence is a man aged 18 to 29 with alopecia areata. Some clones in this sample may be carry-over from other donors' samples. The chain joins TRBV12-3 or TRBV12-4 to TRBJ2-7; D is possibly TRBD2 (5 bases). Sequencing was performed on whole blood, taken in connection with sensitization to the hapten diphenylcyclopropenone (DPC). As DNA, the CDR3 is TGTGCCAGCAGTACCATGGCGGGTGCTCGCTACGGGCAGTACTTC. It encodes CASSTMAGARYGQYF.